The clone carrying this TCR beta chain was counted a single time. Its antigen is undetermined. Method: immunoSEQ multiplex PCR; TCRdb's copy keeps in-frame clones and lacks some. In the table there are under 1,900,000 clones, 97% to 99% of which are singletons. The sample originates from a study of shared clonotypes between healthy human individuals. Looking at the study overall: The study drew on two women and a few men aged 18 to 49 as donors.

Regarding the study as a whole: Four donors had approximately 4.6% of their naive CD4 clonotypes in common.

This TCR was sampled from a man under 40 in good health. The sequenced sample was naive CD4+ T cells sorted from blood. The subset is: CD45RA+ positively selected.

The DNA of the CDR3 is TGTGCCAGCAGAAAGGGAGGGGCCAATCAGCCCCAGCATTTT. Translating gives CASRKGGANQPQHF. The chain carries TRBV2 and TRBJ1-5; D possibly corresponds to TRBD1 (5 bases). In germline, CDR1 is SNHLY, CDR2 FYNNEI. CDR3 length equals 14 residues. Trimming cost V 6 bases and J 3 bases, with 12 bases left between them.